These T cell receptor beta chains were read from a single sample in a study of T cell responses to AZD1222 COVID-19 vaccine. Generated by immunoSEQ multiplex PCR, the TCRdb table keeps only in-frame clones and is missing some. The sample has under 100,000 clones, approximately 91% seen once. Source: peripheral blood, taken on day 0 of AZD1222 vaccination. These receptors all come from an adult in good health. Each CDR3 is given with its conserved first and last residue. The order of the fields is clone size, J gene, D gene, V gene, CDR3 protein, CDR3 DNA. The D gene is left open where the match is weak. Not all rows give a size; the values are once, few, many and, for expanded clones, a class.

clone size: .; J gene: TRBJ1-3; D gene: .; V gene: TRBV7-8; CDR3 protein: CASSLGLRGTGNTIYF; CDR3 DNA: TGTGCCAGCAGCTTAGGGTTGCGGGGAACTGGAAACACCATATATTTT
clone size: .; J gene: TRBJ2-2; D gene: .; V gene: TRBV19; CDR3 protein: CASSMTPRGGTGELFF; CDR3 DNA: TGTGCCAGTAGTATGACCCCCAGGGGAGGAACCGGGGAGCTGTTTTTT
clone size: .; J gene: TRBJ2-5; D gene: .; V gene: TRBV27; CDR3 protein: CASSLSGMETQYF; CDR3 DNA: TGTGCCAGCAGTTTATCGGGCATGGAGACCCAGTACTTC
clone size: .; J gene: TRBJ2-1; D gene: .; V gene: TRBV7-3; CDR3 protein: CASSLKPPWDDNEQFF; CDR3 DNA: TGTGCCAGCAGCTTAAAACCCCCGTGGGACGACAATGAGCAGTTCTTC
clone size: .; J gene: TRBJ2-3; D gene: .; V gene: TRBV6-5; CDR3 protein: CASSYSGRITDTQYF; CDR3 DNA: TGTGCCAGCAGTTACTCGGGGCGGATCACAGATACGCAGTATTTT
clone size: once; J gene: TRBJ1-2; D gene: .; V gene: TRBV6-4; CDR3 protein: CASSGDSGWGYGYTF; CDR3 DNA: TGTGCCAGCAGTGGGGATTCAGGGTGGGGTTATGGCTACACCTTC
clone size: .; J gene: TRBJ1-1; D gene: .; V gene: TRBV27; CDR3 protein: CASSFIGATGDTEAFF; CDR3 DNA: TGTGCCAGCAGTTTCATTGGTGCGACCGGGGACACTGAAGCTTTCTTT
clone size: .; J gene: TRBJ1-1; D gene: .; V gene: TRBV9; CDR3 protein: CASTPGRTTNTEAFF; CDR3 DNA: TGTGCCAGCACACCCGGCAGGACGACGAACACTGAAGCTTTCTTT
clone size: .; J gene: TRBJ1-2; D gene: .; V gene: TRBV13; CDR3 protein: CASSLGAAQNYGYTF; CDR3 DNA: TGTGCCAGCAGCTTAGGGGCAGCCCAAAACTATGGCTACACCTTC
clone size: .; J gene: TRBJ1-2; D gene: .; V gene: TRBV12-3/TRBV12-4; CDR3 protein: CASSKNTGGDTF; CDR3 DNA: TGTGCCAGCAGCAAGAACACCGGAGGAGACACCTTC
clone size: .; J gene: TRBJ1-1; D gene: TRBD1; V gene: TRBV19; CDR3 protein: CASSRQGVSTEAFF; CDR3 DNA: TGTGCCAGTAGCCGACAGGGGGTGAGCACTGAAGCTTTCTTT
clone size: .; J gene: TRBJ1-5; D gene: .; V gene: TRBV30; CDR3 protein: CAWGTRGNQPQHF; CDR3 DNA: TGTGCCTGGGGGACCCGAGGCAATCAGCCCCAGCATTTT
clone size: .; J gene: TRBJ1-3; D gene: .; V gene: TRBV30; CDR3 protein: CAWGDGNTIYF; CDR3 DNA: TGTGCCTGGGGGGATGGAAACACCATATATTTT
clone size: few; J gene: TRBJ2-3; D gene: TRBD2; V gene: TRBV9; CDR3 protein: CASSVAPSGGIDTQYF; CDR3 DNA: TGTGCCAGCAGCGTAGCCCCTAGCGGGGGAATAGATACGCAGTATTTT
clone size: few; J gene: TRBJ2-1; D gene: .; V gene: TRBV19; CDR3 protein: CASSIDLEGSSYNEQFF; CDR3 DNA: TGTGCCAGTAGTATAGATCTCGAGGGAAGCTCCTACAATGAGCAGTTCTTC
clone size: .; J gene: TRBJ2-7; D gene: .; V gene: TRBV18; CDR3 protein: CASSQTGPDEQYF; CDR3 DNA: TGTGCCAGCTCGCAAACGGGGCCCGACGAGCAGTACTTC
clone size: .; J gene: TRBJ2-7; D gene: TRBD1; V gene: TRBV5-1; CDR3 protein: CASSSVGTGMNEQYF; CDR3 DNA: TGCGCCAGCAGCTCGGTCGGGACAGGGATGAACGAGCAGTACTTC
clone size: .; J gene: TRBJ1-5; D gene: .; V gene: TRBV7-2; CDR3 protein: CASSPPSRVRQPQHF; CDR3 DNA: TGTGCCAGCAGCCCCCCGTCCCGGGTGAGGCAGCCCCAGCATTTT
clone size: .; J gene: TRBJ1-6; D gene: .; V gene: TRBV2; CDR3 protein: CASREPTASSSYNSPLHF; CDR3 DNA: TGTGCCAGCAGGGAACCGACAGCGTCGAGCTCCTATAATTCACCCCTCCACTTT
clone size: .; J gene: TRBJ2-7; D gene: TRBD1; V gene: TRBV9; CDR3 protein: CASSYGTGHLDEQYF; CDR3 DNA: TGTGCCAGCAGCTACGGGACAGGACACCTCGACGAGCAGTACTTC
clone size: .; J gene: TRBJ1-2; D gene: .; V gene: TRBV6-5; CDR3 protein: CASSYSTGVGGYTF; CDR3 DNA: TGTGCCAGCAGTTACTCGACGGGGGTAGGGGGCTACACCTTC
clone size: .; J gene: TRBJ2-7; D gene: TRBD2; V gene: TRBV14; CDR3 protein: CASSRRDGSFVGGSSYEQYF; CDR3 DNA: TGTGCCAGCAGCCGACGGGACGGTAGTTTTGTCGGGGGGAGCTCCTACGAGCAGTACTTC
clone size: .; J gene: TRBJ1-1; D gene: .; V gene: TRBV19; CDR3 protein: CASSIDRGNAEAFF; CDR3 DNA: TGTGCCAGTAGTATAGACAGAGGAAACGCTGAAGCTTTCTTT
clone size: .; J gene: TRBJ2-3; D gene: TRBD1; V gene: TRBV9; CDR3 protein: CASNLGAGGFLNTQYF; CDR3 DNA: TGTGCCAGCAACCTCGGGGCAGGGGGCTTCTTAAATACGCAGTATTTT
clone size: few; J gene: TRBJ2-5; D gene: TRBD1; V gene: TRBV6-2/TRBV6-3; CDR3 protein: CASSRQGETQYF; CDR3 DNA: TGTGCCAGCAGTCGACAGGGGGAGACCCAGTACTTC
clone size: .; J gene: TRBJ1-4; D gene: .; V gene: TRBV7-9; CDR3 protein: CASSSFSTGEEKLFF; CDR3 DNA: TGTGCCAGCAGCTCGTTCTCGACAGGAGAGGAAAAACTGTTTTTT
clone size: .; J gene: TRBJ1-3; D gene: .; V gene: TRBV7-2; CDR3 protein: CASSFFRRNTIYF; CDR3 DNA: TGTGCCAGCAGCTTTTTCCGCCGGAACACCATATATTTT
clone size: .; J gene: TRBJ1-1; D gene: .; V gene: TRBV19; CDR3 protein: CASSPGPSRTEAFF; CDR3 DNA: TGTGCCAGTAGTCCGGGTCCCTCTAGGACTGAAGCTTTCTTT
clone size: few; J gene: TRBJ2-6; D gene: .; V gene: TRBV6-2/TRBV6-3; CDR3 protein: CASSYRATGANVLTF; CDR3 DNA: TGTGCCAGCAGTTACCGGGCCACTGGGGCCAACGTCCTGACTTTC
clone size: .; J gene: TRBJ2-7; D gene: TRBD1; V gene: TRBV6-6; CDR3 protein: CASRPGQGVSKQYF; CDR3 DNA: TGTGCCAGCAGACCGGGACAGGGAGTATCAAAGCAGTACTTC
clone size: .; J gene: TRBJ2-7; D gene: .; V gene: TRBV6-5; CDR3 protein: CASSYSRQGEQYF; CDR3 DNA: TGTGCCAGCAGTTACTCTCGGCAGGGAGAGCAGTACTTC
clone size: .; J gene: TRBJ1-1; D gene: .; V gene: TRBV19; CDR3 protein: CARLCRGTEAFF; CDR3 DNA: TGTGCCAGACTCTGCAGGGGTACTGAAGCTTTCTTT
clone size: few; J gene: TRBJ1-1; D gene: .; V gene: TRBV3-1/TRBV3-2; CDR3 protein: CASSLNPGSHTEAFF; CDR3 DNA: TGTGCCAGCAGCCTCAACCCGGGCAGTCACACTGAAGCTTTCTTT
clone size: .; J gene: TRBJ2-5; D gene: TRBD2; V gene: TRBV5-1; CDR3 protein: CASSLAGAASGGAGKTQYF; CDR3 DNA: TGCGCCAGCAGCTTGGCCGGGGCGGCTAGCGGGGGGGCCGGAAAGACCCAGTACTTC
clone size: .; J gene: TRBJ2-2; D gene: TRBD1; V gene: TRBV5-5; CDR3 protein: CASSSADRAPGELFF; CDR3 DNA: TGTGCCAGCAGTTCCGCGGACAGGGCCCCCGGGGAGCTGTTTTTT
clone size: .; J gene: TRBJ1-6; D gene: TRBD1; V gene: TRBV11-2; CDR3 protein: CASSPWDRGGNSPLHF; CDR3 DNA: TGTGCCAGCAGCCCCTGGGACAGGGGAGGTAATTCACCCCTCCACTTT
clone size: .; J gene: TRBJ1-2; D gene: .; V gene: TRBV11-3; CDR3 protein: CASSLGMDYGYTF; CDR3 DNA: TGTGCCAGCAGCTTAGGGATGGACTATGGCTACACCTTC